This T cell receptor (beta chain) originates from a study of blood T cell repertoires in COVID-19. In the authors' workflow: Amplification of reference gene primers provided the estimated nucleated cell counts. Sequenced by immunoSEQ multiplex PCR; TCRdb stores in-frame clones only, minus some. D and trimming come from the DNA, and the V and J calls and clone size come from that table. The table lists over 90,000 clones, roughly 87% of them singletons, with roughly 2% in the top ten. The clonotype originates from a man in his fifties with active COVID-19. The sequenced sample consisted of peripheral blood.

CDR3 sequence: CASSTLQSTDTQYF. As DNA, the CDR3 is TGTGCCAGCAGCACCCTACAGAGCACAGATACGCAGTATTTT. The chain employs TRBV5-6 and TRBJ2-3; D remains ambiguous. This CDR3 has 14 residues. Germline CDR1 and CDR2: SGHDT and YYEEEE. Trimming shortened V by 4 bases and J by 0 bases, and 9 bases separated the two germline ends.